This entry concerns a single TCR beta chain. The data originate from a study of blood T cell repertoires in COVID-19. Across the whole study: From the United States, Italy and Spain came samples of acute and convalescent COVID-19. The cDNA or gDNA used as material had been derived from T cells, B-cell-depleted T cells, or PBMCs.

Methods used by the authors: Amplification with reference gene primers provided the estimates of nucleated cell counts. Profiling relied on immunoSEQ multiplex PCR, and the TCRdb table lists in-frame clones only, not all of them. The V and J calls and the clone size are those of that table, but D and trimming were determined from the DNA. The sample lists fewer than 130,000 clones; under 75% were seen once. The CDR3 spans 12 residues. The chain has TRBV21-1 and TRBJ2-3; the D segment call TRBD2 is taken from the table without a DNA check. TRBV21-1 is recorded as a pseudogene. This sequence was found in a man older than 75 with acute or convalescent COVID-19. Sequencing was carried out using peripheral blood. The CDR3 region has the DNA TGTGCCAGCAGCGCGCCGGGTTATACGCAGTATTTT. This translates into CASSAPGYTQYF.